This T cell receptor (beta chain) was found in a study of blood T cells in healthy people across ages. Regarding this clonotype: The antigen remains undetermined.

A sample-barcoded 5' primer and a J-beta primer mix were used in a second PCR of about 6 to 12 cycles. Each cDNA molecule carried a tag from a template-switch adaptor that contained 12 random nucleotides. The study obtained at least 3 million CDR3-containing paired-end reads from every sample. TCRdb fed the 5' RACE reads into MiXCR, producing one record per CDR3 protein. The table shows approximately 780,000 distinct CDR3 sequences, with 20% to 30% occurring only once. Broader study findings: With donor CMV status unknown, expanded clonotype changes were possibly confounded.

The CDR3 spans 14 residues. Trimming left V 5 bases short and J 0 bases short, with 8 bases between. Germline values: CDR1 SGHTA, CDR2 FQGNSA. In addition, the sample was reused for a study of T cells of mothers and their children. From that second work: According to the study, all extracted RNA entered cDNA synthesis at 1.5 ug per 15 ul.

The chain combines TRBV7-2 with TRBJ2-1; D is ambiguous. Input material: blood. This TCR came from a boy aged 5 to 17 in good health. The CDR3 here is CASSQQSSYNEQFF. In DNA form, the CDR3 reads TGTGCCAGCAGCCAACAGAGCTCCTACAATGAGCAGTTCTTC.